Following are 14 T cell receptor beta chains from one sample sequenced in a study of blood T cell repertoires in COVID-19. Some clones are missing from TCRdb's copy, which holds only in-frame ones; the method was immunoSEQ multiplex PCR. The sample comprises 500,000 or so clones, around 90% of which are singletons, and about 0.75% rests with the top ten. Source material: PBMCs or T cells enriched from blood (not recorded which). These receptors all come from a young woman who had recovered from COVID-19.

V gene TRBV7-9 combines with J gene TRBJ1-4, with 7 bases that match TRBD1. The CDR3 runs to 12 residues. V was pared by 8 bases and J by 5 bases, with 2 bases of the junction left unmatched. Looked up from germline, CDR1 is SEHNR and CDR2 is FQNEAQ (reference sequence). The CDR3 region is CASGTVNEKLFF. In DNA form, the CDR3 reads TGTGCCAGCGGGACAGTGAATGAAAAACTGTTTTTT.

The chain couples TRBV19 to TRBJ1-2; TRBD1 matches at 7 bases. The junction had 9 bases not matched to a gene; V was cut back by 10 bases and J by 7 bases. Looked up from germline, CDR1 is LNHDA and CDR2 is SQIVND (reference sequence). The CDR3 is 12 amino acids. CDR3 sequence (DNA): TGTGCCACCCACAGGGCAGGGGGTGGCTACACCTTC. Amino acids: CATHRAGGGYTF.

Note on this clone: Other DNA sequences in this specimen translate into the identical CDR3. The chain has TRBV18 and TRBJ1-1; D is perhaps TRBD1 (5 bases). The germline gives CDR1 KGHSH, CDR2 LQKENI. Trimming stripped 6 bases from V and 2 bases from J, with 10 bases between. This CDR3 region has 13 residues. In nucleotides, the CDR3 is TGTGCCAGCTCCCCCGACAGTAACACTGAAGCTTTCTTT. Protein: CASSPDSNTEAFF.

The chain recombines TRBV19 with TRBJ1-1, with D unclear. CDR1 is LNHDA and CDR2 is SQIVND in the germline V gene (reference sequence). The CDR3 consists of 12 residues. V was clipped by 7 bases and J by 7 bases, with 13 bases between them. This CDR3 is CASIRWAFEAFF. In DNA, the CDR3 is TGTGCCAGTATAAGGTGGGCTTTTGAAGCTTTCTTT. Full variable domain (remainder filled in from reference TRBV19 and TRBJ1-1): DGGITQSPKYLFRKEGQNVTLSCEQNLNHDAMYWYRQDPGQGLRLIYYSQIVNDFQKGDIAEGYSVSREKKESFPLTVTSAQKNPTAFYLCASIRWAFEAFFGQGTRLTVV.

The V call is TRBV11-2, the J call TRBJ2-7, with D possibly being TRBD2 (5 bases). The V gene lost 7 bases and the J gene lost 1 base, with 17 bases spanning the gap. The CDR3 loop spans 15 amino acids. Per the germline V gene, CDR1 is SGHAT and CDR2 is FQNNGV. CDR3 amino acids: CASTLLKGASYEQYF. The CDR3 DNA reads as TGTGCCAGCACCCTCCTTAAGGGAGCTTCCTACGAGCAGTACTTC.

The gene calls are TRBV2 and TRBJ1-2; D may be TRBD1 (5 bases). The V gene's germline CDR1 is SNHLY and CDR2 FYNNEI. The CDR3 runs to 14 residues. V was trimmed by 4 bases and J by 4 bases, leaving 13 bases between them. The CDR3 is CASSGDSLFYGYTF. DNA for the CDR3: TGTGCCAGCAGTGGTGACAGTCTTTTCTATGGCTACACCTTC.

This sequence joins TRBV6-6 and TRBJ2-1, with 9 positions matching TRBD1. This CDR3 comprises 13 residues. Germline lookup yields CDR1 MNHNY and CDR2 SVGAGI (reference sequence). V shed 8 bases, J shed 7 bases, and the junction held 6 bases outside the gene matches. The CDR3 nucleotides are TGTGCCAGCTGTACCGGGACAGGGAATGAGCAGTTCTTC. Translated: CASCTGTGNEQFF.

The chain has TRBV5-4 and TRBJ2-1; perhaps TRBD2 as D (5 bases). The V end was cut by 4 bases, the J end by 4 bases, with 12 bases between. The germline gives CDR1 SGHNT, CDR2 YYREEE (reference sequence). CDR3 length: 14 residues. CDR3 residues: CASSPEGPYNEQFF. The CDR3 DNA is TGTGCCAGCAGCCCAGAGGGTCCTTACAATGAGCAGTTCTTC.

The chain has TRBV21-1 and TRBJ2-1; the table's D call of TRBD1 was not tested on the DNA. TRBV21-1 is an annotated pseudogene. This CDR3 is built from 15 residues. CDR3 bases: TGTGCCAGCAGTTCTGACAGGGCCTTTTACAATGAGCAGTTCTTC. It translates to CASSSDRAFYNEQFF.

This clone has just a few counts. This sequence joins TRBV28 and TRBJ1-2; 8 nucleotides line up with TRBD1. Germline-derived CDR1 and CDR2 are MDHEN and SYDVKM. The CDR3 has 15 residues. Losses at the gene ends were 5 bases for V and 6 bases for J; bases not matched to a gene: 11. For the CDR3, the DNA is TGTGCCAGCAGTCCCCCGGACAGGGTGAATCATGGCTACACCTTC. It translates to CASSPPDRVNHGYTF.

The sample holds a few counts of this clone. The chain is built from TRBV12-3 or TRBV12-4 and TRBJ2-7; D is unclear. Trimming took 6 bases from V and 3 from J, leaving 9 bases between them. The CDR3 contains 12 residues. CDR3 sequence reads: CASRRDLYEQYF. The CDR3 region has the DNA TGTGCCAGCAGAAGAGATCTCTACGAGCAGTACTTC.

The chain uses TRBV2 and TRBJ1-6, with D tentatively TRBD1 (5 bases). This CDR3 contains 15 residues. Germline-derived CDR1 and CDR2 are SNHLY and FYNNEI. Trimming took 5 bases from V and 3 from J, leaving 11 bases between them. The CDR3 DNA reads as TGTGCCAGCAGTCTTTCCGACAGCTATAATTCACCCCTCCACTTT. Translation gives CASSLSDSYNSPLHF.

As DNA, the CDR3 is TGTGCCTGGAGTCGGTTGGGGGGTACAGTTAGTGGTGAAAAACTGTTTTTT. Translating it yields CAWSRLGGTVSGEKLFF. The chain is built from TRBV30 and TRBJ1-4; tentatively, D is TRBD1 (5 bases). The CDR3 spans 17 residues. Trimming removed 2 bases from V and 7 bases from J, with 23 bases in between. Germline V gives CDR1 GTSNPN, CDR2 SVGIG (reference sequence). The full variable domain, rest sourced from reference TRBV30 and TRBJ1-4, is SQTIHQWPATLVQPVGSPLSLECTVEGTSNPNLYWYRQAAGRGLQLLFYSVGIGQISSEVPQNLSASRPQDRQFILSSKKLLLSDSGFYLCAWSRLGGTVSGEKLFFGSGTQLSVL.

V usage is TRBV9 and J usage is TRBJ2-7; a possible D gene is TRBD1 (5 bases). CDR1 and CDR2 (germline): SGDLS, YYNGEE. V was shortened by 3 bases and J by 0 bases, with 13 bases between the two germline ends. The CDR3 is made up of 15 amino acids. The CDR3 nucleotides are TGTGCCAGCAGCGAGGGGTCCTCGAGCTCCTACGAGCAGTACTTC. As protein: CASSEGSSSSYEQYF.